This is a list of T cell receptor beta chains from one sample in a study of blood T cell repertoires in COVID-19. Only in-frame clones appear in the TCRdb table, and some are missing; sequencing was by immunoSEQ multiplex PCR. The repertoire holds 400,000 to 450,000 clones, with 70% to 90% as singletons. The sample was peripheral blood. These receptor sequences come from a young man with COVID-19, enrolled during active disease. Each CDR3 is given without its conserved first and last residue.

V,J,CDR3
TRBV5-6,TRBJ2-3,ASSFTNPDTQY
TRBV24-1,TRBJ2-1,ATSDFPGTGHEQF
TRBV7-8,TRBJ1-4,ASSDRFSGMANEKLF
TRBV7-3,TRBJ2-1,ASSLTTGTSLGQF
TRBV6-1,TRBJ2-5,ASSGTGGARETQY
TRBV5-4,TRBJ2-7,ASSRAQGAYEQY
TRBV5-1,TRBJ2-1,ASRSLAGLHEQF
TRBV20-1,TRBJ2-5,SARVAGTSN
TRBV6-5,TRBJ1-1,ASSYGGVNTEAF
TRBV29-1,TRBJ1-1,SVAPLIGDTEAF
TRBV2,TRBJ1-3,ASSEARTGGNTIY
TRBV10-1,TRBJ2-7,ASSESLAGTYEQY
TRBV5-1,TRBJ1-4,ASSSGATNEKLF
TRBV5-5,TRBJ2-7,ASSYQVRGTDEQY
TRBV18,TRBJ1-2,ASSAPTGVYGYT
TRBV5-4,TRBJ2-5,ASSFNLAGGKETQY
TRBV6-2/TRBV6-3,TRBJ2-1,ASSYSSGRSSYNEQF
TRBV19,TRBJ2-1,ASSIDRTFFYNEQF
TRBV15,TRBJ1-2,ATSRGDRSYGYT
TRBV28,TRBJ2-3,ASSLGLGGSDTQY
TRBV2,TRBJ1-5,ASSEDSLSNQPQH
TRBV5-5,TRBJ2-7,ASSLARLAGVGEQY
TRBV28,TRBJ1-2,ASSFVEGYGYT
TRBV18,TRBJ2-5,ASSMGQQETQY
TRBV9,TRBJ2-2,ASSAPGHSWELF
TRBV4-1,TRBJ1-4,ASSRDRAGVGGEKLF
TRBV13,TRBJ1-2,ASSLGQVYGYT
TRBV9,TRBJ1-6,ASALDGDSPLH
TRBV5-1,TRBJ1-2,ASSLGPGGDLYGYT
TRBV24-1,TRBJ2-5,ATPDREETQY
TRBV7-2,TRBJ2-3,ASSSTSGRGDTQY
TRBV6-6,TRBJ2-7,ASSYGAGGSYEQY
TRBV21-1,TRBJ2-1,AKGLAGFNEQF
TRBV19,TRBJ1-4,ASSIEANNEKLF
TRBV4-2,TRBJ1-2,ASSQEAKQSYGYT
TRBV7-6,TRBJ2-2,AILRAKARGTGELF
TRBV2,TRBJ2-7,ASTPLTGSYEQY
TRBV6-1,TRBJ1-5,ASSYGRGQPQH
TRBV11-2,TRBJ1-2,ASSLGSRGTGYT
TRBV30,TRBJ1-1,AWSVGGLNTEAF
TRBV27,TRBJ2-1,ASSLSWTSGDNEQF
TRBV29-1,TRBJ1-1,SVSGGPDTEAF
TRBV3-1/TRBV3-2,TRBJ1-2,ASSQDINANYGYT
TRBV6-5,TRBJ1-2,ASTAWGDGGYT
TRBV5-1,TRBJ2-6,ASSAGIGGANVLT
TRBV7-9,TRBJ2-1,ASSTNNEQF
TRBV2,TRBJ1-1,ASSVGRKTEAF
TRBV30,TRBJ1-3,AWSVGGAGNTIY
TRBV20-1,TRBJ2-5,SAGLAETQY
TRBV15,TRBJ2-7,ATSIKRGGYEQY
TRBV7-9,TRBJ2-1,ASSPGTQQF
TRBV5-4,TRBJ2-5,ASSFSVAEQTQY
TRBV7-9,TRBJ1-6,ASSLQNSPLH
TRBV2,TRBJ1-4,ATGQGGEKLF